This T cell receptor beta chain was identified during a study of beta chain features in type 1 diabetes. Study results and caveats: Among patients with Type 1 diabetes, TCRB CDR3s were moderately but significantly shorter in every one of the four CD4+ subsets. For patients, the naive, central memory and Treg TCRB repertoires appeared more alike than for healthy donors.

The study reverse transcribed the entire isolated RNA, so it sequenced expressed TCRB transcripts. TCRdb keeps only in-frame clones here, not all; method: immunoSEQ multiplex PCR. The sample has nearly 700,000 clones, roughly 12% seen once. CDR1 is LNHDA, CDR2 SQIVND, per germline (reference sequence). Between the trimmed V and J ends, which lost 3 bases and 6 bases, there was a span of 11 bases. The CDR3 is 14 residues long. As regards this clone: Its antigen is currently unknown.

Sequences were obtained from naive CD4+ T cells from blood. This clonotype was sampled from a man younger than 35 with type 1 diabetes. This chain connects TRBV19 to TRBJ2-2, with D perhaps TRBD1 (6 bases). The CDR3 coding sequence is TGTGCCAGTAGTATGTACAGGGAAGCCGGGGAGCTGTTTTTT. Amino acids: CASSMYREAGELFF.